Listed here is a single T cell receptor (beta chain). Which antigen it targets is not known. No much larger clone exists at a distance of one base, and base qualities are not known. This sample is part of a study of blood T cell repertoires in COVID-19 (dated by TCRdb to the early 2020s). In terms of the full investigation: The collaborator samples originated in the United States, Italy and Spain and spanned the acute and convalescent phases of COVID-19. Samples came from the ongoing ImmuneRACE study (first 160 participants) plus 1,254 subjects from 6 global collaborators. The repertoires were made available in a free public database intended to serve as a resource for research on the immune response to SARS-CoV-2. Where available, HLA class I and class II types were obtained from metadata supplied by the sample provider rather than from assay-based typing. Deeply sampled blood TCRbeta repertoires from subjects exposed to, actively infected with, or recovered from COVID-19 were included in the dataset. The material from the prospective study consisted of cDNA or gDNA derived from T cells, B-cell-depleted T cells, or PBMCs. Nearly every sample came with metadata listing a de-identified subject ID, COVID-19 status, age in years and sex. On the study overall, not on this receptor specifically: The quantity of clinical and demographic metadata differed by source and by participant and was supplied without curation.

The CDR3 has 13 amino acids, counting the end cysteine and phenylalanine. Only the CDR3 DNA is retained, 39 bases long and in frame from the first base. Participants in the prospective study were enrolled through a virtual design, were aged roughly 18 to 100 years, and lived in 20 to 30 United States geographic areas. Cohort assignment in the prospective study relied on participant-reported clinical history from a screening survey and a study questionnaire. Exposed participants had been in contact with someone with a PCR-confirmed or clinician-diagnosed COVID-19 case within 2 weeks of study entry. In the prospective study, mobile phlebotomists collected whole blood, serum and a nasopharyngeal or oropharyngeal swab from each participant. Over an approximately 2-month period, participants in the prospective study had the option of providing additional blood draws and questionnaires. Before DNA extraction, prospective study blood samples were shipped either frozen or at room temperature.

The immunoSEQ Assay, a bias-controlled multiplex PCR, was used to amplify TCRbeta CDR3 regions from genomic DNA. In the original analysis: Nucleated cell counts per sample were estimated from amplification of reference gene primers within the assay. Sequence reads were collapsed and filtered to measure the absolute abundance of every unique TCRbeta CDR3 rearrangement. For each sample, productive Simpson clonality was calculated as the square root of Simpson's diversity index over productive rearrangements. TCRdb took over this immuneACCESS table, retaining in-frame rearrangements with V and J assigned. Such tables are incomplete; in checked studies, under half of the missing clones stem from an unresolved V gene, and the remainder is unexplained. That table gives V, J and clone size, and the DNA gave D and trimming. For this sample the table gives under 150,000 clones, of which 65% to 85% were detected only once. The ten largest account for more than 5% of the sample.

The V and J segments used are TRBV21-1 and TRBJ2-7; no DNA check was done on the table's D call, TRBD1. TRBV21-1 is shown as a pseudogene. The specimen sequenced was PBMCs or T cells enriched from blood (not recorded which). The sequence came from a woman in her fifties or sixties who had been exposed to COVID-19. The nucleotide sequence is TGTGCCAGCCAGGGACAGGACACCTACGAGCAGTACTTC. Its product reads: CASQGQDTYEQYF.